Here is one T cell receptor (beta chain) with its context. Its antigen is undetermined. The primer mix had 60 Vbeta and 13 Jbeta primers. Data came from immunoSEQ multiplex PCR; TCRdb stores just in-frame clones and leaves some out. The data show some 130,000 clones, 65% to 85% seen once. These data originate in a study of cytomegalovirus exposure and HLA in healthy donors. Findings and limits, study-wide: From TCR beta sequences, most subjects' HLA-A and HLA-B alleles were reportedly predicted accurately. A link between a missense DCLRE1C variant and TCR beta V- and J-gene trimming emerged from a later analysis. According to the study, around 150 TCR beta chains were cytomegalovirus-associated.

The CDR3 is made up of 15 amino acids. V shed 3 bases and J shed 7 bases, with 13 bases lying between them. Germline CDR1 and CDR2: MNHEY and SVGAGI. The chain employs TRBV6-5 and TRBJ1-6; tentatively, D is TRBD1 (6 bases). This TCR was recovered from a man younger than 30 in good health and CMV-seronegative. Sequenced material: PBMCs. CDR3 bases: TGTGCCAGCAGTTATACCCCAGGGGCAAATTCACCCCTCCACTTT. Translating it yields CASSYTPGANSPLHF.